This passage covers 2 T cell receptor beta chains from one sample sequenced in a study of blood T cell repertoires in COVID-19. Measured with immunoSEQ multiplex PCR; TCRdb has only the in-frame clones, and not every one. The table has about 18,000 clones, approximately 90% seen once; the top ten hold around 10%. Sequenced sample: peripheral blood. These receptors all come from a human donor in a cohort sampled during active COVID-19.

This clone was recorded once. This chain joins TRBV5-1 and TRBJ1-1, with D unresolved. Trimming removed 2 bases from V and 1 base from J, with 6 bases in between. The CDR3 runs 13 residues. Germline CDR1 reads SGHRS; CDR2 reads YFSETQ. The CDR3 coding sequence is TGCGCCAGCAGCTTTTCTTCGAACACTGAAGCTTTCTTT. Translating gives CASSFSSNTEAFF.

The chain joins TRBV28 to TRBJ2-6; TRBD2 agrees at 8 bases. The germline CDR1 and CDR2 sequences are MDHEN and SYDVKM. The CDR3 sequence is 14 residues long. The V and J ends lost 6 bases and 4 bases, in that order; junction bases with no gene match: 2. CDR3 residues: CASSRGGGANVLTF. DNA of the CDR3: TGTGCCAGCAGCCGGGGGGGAGGGGCCAACGTCCTGACTTTC.